This T cell receptor (beta chain) was profiled in a study of regulatory T cells in long-lasting Graves disease. Study observations and caveats: The analysis examined peripheral blood only and excluded thyroid tissue. Favored usage of TRBV28, TRBJ1-2 and TRBJ2-5 was recorded in persistent disease. Patients with persistent Graves' had lower TCR diversity than newly diagnosed patients.

This clonotype was counted ten times or more. Its antigen is unknown. The authors built TCR beta libraries using iRepertoire HTBI primers and Arm-PCR of CDR3 regions. Each CDR3 protein gets one entry after TCRdb re-called the multiplex PCR reads with MiXCR. The sample lists around 400,000 distinct CDR3 sequences, 15% seen once, with 20% to 25% in the top ten. The V gene's germline CDR1 is MNHEY and CDR2 SVGEGT. The CDR3 runs 11 residues. V gave up 8 bases and J gave up 6 bases, with 9 bases separating them. Described time point: newly diagnosed GD, antithyroid drugs for less than 3 months. Generation of the TCR library employed RNA extracted from PBMCs. The patients included were those that came from an endocrinology department in Xi'an, China.

The clonotype was recovered from a female donor with Graves disease. Material: peripheral blood mononuclear cells (PBMCs), obtained at new diagnosis, from a patient treated with antithyroid drugs. The chain couples TRBV6-2 or TRBV6-3 to TRBJ2-3, with D perhaps matching TRBD1 (5 bases). CDR3 amino acids: CASDRGDTQYF. CDR3 coding DNA: TGTGCCAGCGATAGGGGCGATACGCAGTATTTT.